The clone carrying this T cell receptor beta chain was observed a handful of times. No antigen is known for it. The entry originates in a study of T-cell memory formation after mild COVID-19. Study results and limitations: Pre-infection memory carried some responding clones, suggesting that cross-reactive memory joined. Day 37-peaking second-wave clones had unconfirmed SARS-CoV-2 specificity.

The ends were cut back, 6 bases at V and 5 bases at J, with 7 bases in the middle. CDR1 is MNHEY and CDR2 is SMNVEV in the germline V gene (reference sequence). The CDR3 extends over 11 amino acids. 5'RACE, which relied on constant-segment primers, yielded TCR alpha and TCR beta cDNA libraries carrying sample barcodes and UMIs. TCRdb reanalysed the 5' RACE reads using MiXCR and keeps one entry per CDR3 protein. The data show about 110,000 distinct CDR3 sequences, over 15% seen once. The clonotype comes from a man between 18 and 35 years old who had mild COVID-19 (a few samples of this study predate the infection). Cell type and time point are not known. The material sequenced was PBMCs or a T cell subset sorted from them (not recorded which). The V call is TRBV27, the J call TRBJ2-5; no clear D. DNA of the CDR3: TGTGCCAGCAGACTTGAGGAGACCCAGTACTTC. Its translation: CASRLEETQYF.